Below, one TCR beta chain is given with its context. The assay was immunoSEQ multiplex PCR, and TCRdb's table has in-frame clones only and misses some. The sample has fewer than 110,000 clones, roughly 90% seen once; the top ten hold approximately 8.3%. This sample stems from a study of control samples from healthy donors and cancer patients. Germline V CDR1 and CDR2: SGHTA, FQGTGA. The V gene lost 1 base and the J gene lost 9 bases, with 10 bases spanning the gap. CDR3 size: 14 residues. The sequence was obtained from a man aged 25 to 40 in good health. The chain recombines TRBV7-3 with TRBJ1-6; D unclear. Sequencing was performed on blood. CDR3 residues: CASSLSQVGSPLHF. The CDR3 DNA reads TGTGCCAGCAGCTTAAGTCAAGTGGGTTCACCCCTCCACTTT. Using reference TRBV7-3 and TRBJ1-6 for the parts outside the CDR3, the full variable domain is GAGVSQTPSNKVTEKGKYVELRCDPISGHTALYWYRQSLGQGPEFLIYFQGTGAADDSGLPNDRFFAVRPEGSVSTLKIQRTERGDSAVYLCASSLSQVGSPLHFGNGTRLTVT.